This TCR beta chain was profiled in a study of response to subunit inactivated influenza vaccine. Regarding the study as a whole: There was a suggestion from the authors that each seasonal influenza vaccination recruits few new T cells.

Ten or more counts support this clonotype. Its target is unknown. The CDR3 is made up of 13 amino acids. V was cut by 1 base and J by 4 bases, with 7 bases left in between. Using its own MiXCR run on the RT-PCR reads, TCRdb lists one record per CDR3 protein. Here the sample spans hundreds of thousands of distinct CDR3 sequences, about 8% being singletons. This clonotype was obtained from a man aged 50-75 years who received an inactivated influenza vaccine. Here the sequenced sample was PBMCs from blood, taken around 25 months after vaccination. This chain links TRBV12-3 or TRBV12-4 with TRBJ1-1; D gene unclear. The CDR3 DNA is TGTGCCAGCAGTTTAGGGTGGAGCACTGAAGCTTTCTTT. Protein: CASSLGWSTEAFF.